This section outlines one TCR beta chain sequence together with its context. A few counts support this clone. The antigen it binds to is not known. No base-level quality is on record; no much larger clone is a single base apart. The time point tag for this specimen amounts to: 2015-2016 season, 7 days after influenza vaccination. Seasonal inactivated influenza vaccine (Fluvarix) was administered to adults, and sorted blood CD4 subsets were tracked by TCRB sequencing before and after vaccination. To be eligible, subjects had to live in the community and must not have received influenza vaccine in the previous 6 months. Exclusions included influenza vaccine contraindications, substance abuse, HIV/AIDS, active malignancy, immunomodulatory medication and active illness such as respiratory infection. Between about 35 and 110 mL of blood was sampled per time point. Non-naive CD4+CXCR5+PD-1+ cells were defined as circulating Tfh and were sorted into ICOS+CD38+ and ICOS-CD38- fractions. Ficoll-Paque PLUS or SepMate separation was used to isolate PBMC. Before DNA was extracted, the cell subsets were sorted from PBMC using a BD FACS Aria.

This record comes from a study of follicular helper T cells after annual influenza vaccination (dated by TCRdb to 2016 to 2017). As for the study more broadly: After each seasonal influenza vaccination, blood was collected on days 0, 7 and 28. To study recall of cTfh clones, some subjects were followed across successive annual vaccinations spanning the 2013-2014, 2014-2015 and 2015-2016 seasons. One week after vaccination, a second recruited cohort of roughly 11 subjects (Table S1) displayed a similar ICOS+CD38+ cTfh response. Multi-year samples were available from six subjects, with four subjects covering two vaccination seasons and two subjects covering three seasons. The 2013-2014 samples were cryopreserved, while the 2015 samples were processed right after collection.

Study-wide conclusions, independent of this receptor: Rare clonotypes could not be sampled because productive TCRB sequences were recovered from only about 9-20% of the analyzed cells. With successive annual vaccinations, a recurrent oligoclonal ICOS+CD38+ cTfh response was recalled, and this response contained tetramer and AIM influenza-specific clonotypes. Day 7 ICOS+CD38+ clones were most often found later in ICOS-CD38- cTfh, suggesting that subset may serve as a memory reservoir. ICOS+CD38+ cTfh clonality correlated with the frequency of that population, and its change correlated with the change in circulating plasmablast frequency.

The junction carries 12 bases between V and J, which are trimmed by 5 bases and 16 bases respectively. CDR3 length: 11 amino acids, cysteine to phenylalanine. Only the CDR3 region is kept as DNA, spanning 33 bases read in frame from base 1. CDR1 and CDR2 (SNHLY, FYNNEI) derive from the germline V gene. Library prep was done by the immunoSEQ multiplex PCR assay. Adaptive Biotechnologies handled the TCRB amplification, library preparation, sequencing and preliminary bioinformatics at Survey level resolution. For TCRB sequencing, genomic DNA from the sorted cTfh populations was amplified by multiplex PCR. The source study handled its data this way. Clonality was calculated in R as 1 minus normalized Shannon entropy, and the Gini index was computed with the R package ineq. Overlap score was defined as the summed counts of shared sequences divided by the total counts of all sequences in both compared samples. The significance of shared clonotypes was tested with Fisher's exact test, assuming a theoretical repertoire of 10^7 TCRB sequences. TCRdb stores this immuneACCESS table with in-frame sequences only. Part of the clones is absent; in the studies checked, under half of the shortfall reflects unresolved V genes, and no reason is known for the rest. The D gene and trimming were derived from the DNA, and the V and J assignments and clone size from that table. The table for this sample lists more than 9,000 clones; more than 80% of them were counted only once. Roughly 0.47% of the sample is in the top ten clones.

The receptor's source is an adult who received the influenza vaccine. This chain joins TRBV2 to TRBJ1-6; tentative D gene TRBD1, with 6 bases matching. The sequences come from CXCR5+ CD38- circulating T follicular helper cells from blood, collected 7 days after influenza vaccination. What the cell subset or site label conveys for this sample: circulating Tfh, non-naive CD4+CXCR5+PD-1+ (ICOS+CD38+ or ICOS-CD38-). The nucleotides read TGTGCCAGCAGTAGGGACAAGGAGCTCCACTTT. It translates as CASSRDKELHF.